This section outlines one T cell receptor beta chain sequence together with its context. Its antigen is not known. The sample comes from a study of CD8 T cells in ankylosing spondylitis. Findings and limits, study-wide: A subset of motif variants has previously been described in the synovial fluid and blood of reactive arthritis. Researchers reportedly found disease-linked clones significantly enriched in matched ankylosing spondylitis synovial fluid. Clones linked with disease were CD8+ and fairly uncommon in the peripheral blood. One TCR beta motif, made up of roughly eight highly homologous variants, appeared characteristic of ankylosing spondylitis blood.

Library preparation for TCR beta used quantitative 5'-RACE with molecular barcodes. TCRdb re-derived calls from the 5' RACE reads in MiXCR, one entry per CDR3 protein. The table lists 800,000 to 900,000 distinct CDR3 sequences, roughly 10% of them singletons. The specimen was blood, either unsorted or a sorted T cell fraction (not recorded which). This TCR was recovered from a male donor with ankylosing spondylitis.

This chain's CDR3 is CASSQAGGAGTGELFF. The CDR3 DNA is TGCGCCAGCAGCCAAGCGGGGGGGGCAGGCACCGGGGAGCTGTTTTTT. This chain uses TRBV4-3 with TRBJ2-2; 8 positions agree with TRBD2. V shed 1 base, J shed 4 bases, and the junction held 5 bases outside the gene matches. This CDR3 contains 16 residues. CDR1 LGHNA and CDR2 YSLEER come from the germline V gene.